This is a list of T cell receptor beta chains from one sample in a study of regulatory T cells in long-lasting Graves disease. TCRdb re-called the multiplex PCR reads with MiXCR, one entry per CDR3 protein. The sample consists of just over 600,000 distinct CDR3 sequences, 15% to 20% of them appearing once. This sample also appeared in a second study, on T cells in Graves' hyperthyroidism and ophthalmopathy.

The sample in question was peripheral blood mononuclear cells (PBMCs), obtained at new diagnosis, from a patient treated with antithyroid drugs. Every receptor here comes from a woman aged 25 to 45 with Graves disease. CDR3s include the opening cysteine and the closing phenylalanine or tryptophan. D genes are given only for firm matches. Expanded clones are given a class, and other clones once, few, many or no size at all.

CDR3aa	CDR3nt	v_gene	d_gene	j_gene	abundance
CASSLGGTAVMGGYTF	TGTGCCAGCAGCCTCGGTGGGACAGCGGTCATGGGGGGCTACACCTTC	TRBV7-2	TRBD1	TRBJ1-2	few
CASSVRLAGGEGQYF	TGTGCCAGCAGCGTTAGACTAGCGGGAGGGGAGGGGCAGTACTTC	TRBV7-2	TRBD2	TRBJ2-7	many
CASSETSSYEQYF	TGCGCCAGCAGCGAGACGAGCTCCTACGAGCAGTACTTC	TRBV5-1	.	TRBJ2-7	many
CASSRTPQGIAYEQYF	TGTGCCAGCAGTCGGACTCCACAGGGTATAGCCTACGAGCAGTACTTC	TRBV12-3/TRBV12-4	.	TRBJ2-7	many
CASDRPGNQPQHF	TGTGCCAGCGATAGACCGGGCAATCAGCCCCAGCATTTT	TRBV6-1	.	TRBJ1-5	many
CSAHPPGQMYEQYFGPGQPQHF	.	TRBV20-1	.	TRBJ1-5	.
CASSQGDIELITPTF	TGTGCCAGCAGCCAAGGGGATATTGAATTAATCACCCCGACTTTC	TRBV4-2	.	TRBJ2-6	.
CASSGQSHSNQPQHF	TGTGCCAGCAGTGGACAGTCTCATAGCAATCAGCCCCAGCATTTT	TRBV6-1	.	TRBJ1-5	.
CANTRGQGYGYTF	TGTGCCAATACCAGGGGGCAAGGCTATGGCTACACCTTC	TRBV30	TRBD1	TRBJ1-2	.
CASSPPRLAGVTNTGELFF	TGTGCCAGCAGTCCCCCCCGACTAGCGGGTGTAACGAACACCGGGGAGCTGTTTTTT	TRBV2	TRBD2	TRBJ2-2	many
CASTRTGLGEQFF	TGCGCCAGCACCCGGACAGGGTTAGGTGAGCAGTTCTTC	TRBV10-2	TRBD1	TRBJ2-1	.
CASSLEVGGNQPQHF	TGTGCCAGCAGTTTAGAGGTGGGTGGTAATCAGCCCCAGCATTTT	TRBV12-3/TRBV12-4	.	TRBJ1-5	.
CAISDRALDTQYF	TGTGCCATCAGTGACAGGGCTTTAGATACGCAGTATTTT	TRBV10-3	.	TRBJ2-3	.
CASSPKGQFDTGELFF	TGTGCCAGCTCACCTAAGGGACAGTTCGATACCGGGGAGCTGTTTTTT	TRBV18	TRBD1	TRBJ2-2	.
CASSGRQGNYGYTF	TGTGCCAGCAGTGGTCGCCAGGGGAACTATGGCTACACCTTC	TRBV2	.	TRBJ1-2	.
CASSQFLTVAGKLFF	TGTGCCAGCAGCCAATTTCTAACAGTTGCTGGAAAACTGTTTTTT	TRBV16	.	TRBJ1-4	.
CATSRGAGVDYIQYF	TGTGCCACCAGCAGAGGGGCAGGGGTAGATTACATTCAGTACTTC	TRBV15	.	TRBJ2-4	.
CASSQLAGGGDTQYF	TGCGCCAGCAGCCAACTCGCGGGAGGTGGAGATACGCAGTATTTT	TRBV5-1	TRBD2	TRBJ2-3	many
CASSLAPGDEQYF	TGTGCCAGCAGCTTAGCACCGGGGGACGAGCAGTACTTC	TRBV7-9	.	TRBJ2-7	many
CASSPGNLAKNIQYF	TGTGCCAGCAGTCCAGGGAATTTAGCCAAAAACATTCAGTACTTC	TRBV28	.	TRBJ2-4	many
CASSPSTGGAQETQYF	TGTGCCAGCTCACCATCGACAGGGGGAGCCCAAGAGACCCAGTACTTC	TRBV18	TRBD1	TRBJ2-5	.
CASSLPGSTDTQYF	TGTGCCAGCAGCTTACCGGGGAGCACAGATACGCAGTATTTT	TRBV5-1	.	TRBJ2-3	many
CASSSPKGTQYF	TGTGCCAGCAGCTCGCCCAAGGGGACGCAGTATTTT	TRBV7-3	.	TRBJ2-3	.
CSVEDRAKGYQETQYF	TGCAGCGTGGAAGACAGGGCTAAGGGATACCAAGAGACCCAGTACTTC	TRBV29-1	TRBD1	TRBJ2-5	.
CASHRQGRWETQYF	TGTGCCAGCCATCGACAGGGAAGGTGGGAGACCCAGTACTTC	TRBV7-9	TRBD1	TRBJ2-5	few
CASSMDLREQFF	TGTGCCAGCAGTATGGACTTAAGGGAGCAGTTCTTC	TRBV28	.	TRBJ2-1	many
CASSQTRLAGELFF	TGTGCCAGCAGTCAAACGAGACTAGCCGGGGAGCTGTTTTTT	TRBV27	.	TRBJ2-2	.
CSASEYSGSAYEQFF	TGCAGTGCTAGTGAGTACAGCGGGAGTGCCTATGAGCAGTTCTTC	TRBV20-1	TRBD2	TRBJ2-1	few
CASGLIGSNQPQHF	TGTGCCAGCGGCTTGATCGGTAGCAATCAGCCCCAGCATTTT	TRBV27	.	TRBJ1-5	few
CASAESSYEQYF	TGTGCCAGCGCAGAGAGTTCCTACGAGCAGTACTTC	TRBV25-1	.	TRBJ2-7	.
CASSPGTARSNQPQHF	TGTGCCAGCAGCCCTGGGACAGCTAGGAGCAATCAGCCCCAGCATTTT	TRBV28	TRBD1	TRBJ1-5	few
CAWSGQDYEQYF	TGTGCCTGGAGTGGACAGGACTACGAGCAGTACTTC	TRBV30	.	TRBJ2-7	.
CASSRNSGTAPSMKQFF	TGTGCCAGCAGCCGTAATTCCGGGACGGCCCCCTCGATGAAGCAGTTCTTC	TRBV14	.	TRBJ2-1	few
CASSLNLGTMTYEQYF	TGTGCCAGCTCACTAAACTTGGGGACAATGACCTACGAGCAGTACTTC	TRBV18	.	TRBJ2-7	.
CSARGPQGNQPQHF	TGCAGTGCTAGAGGACCCCAGGGGAATCAGCCCCAGCATTTT	TRBV20-1	.	TRBJ1-5	.
CASSVDGFTEAFF	TGTGCCAGCAGCGTAGACGGCTTCACTGAAGCTTTCTTT	TRBV9	.	TRBJ1-1	many
CASSMGINLMGEQFF	TGTGCCAGTAGTATGGGCATCAACTTGATGGGTGAGCAGTTCTTC	TRBV19	.	TRBJ2-1	.
CASSAQTGPQETQYF	TGTGCCAGCAGCGCGCAGACGGGACCTCAAGAGACCCAGTACTTC	TRBV7-2	.	TRBJ2-5	many
CASSASPQGSTYEQYF	TGTGCCAGCAGCGCATCCCCACAGGGGTCTACCTACGAGCAGTACTTC	TRBV7-3	TRBD1	TRBJ2-7	many
CASSPGTGMYEQYF	TGTGCCAGCAGTCCCGGGACAGGGATGTACGAGCAGTACTTC	TRBV11-2	TRBD1	TRBJ2-7	many
CASIDALYEQYF	TGTGCCAGCATCGACGCGCTGTACGAGCAGTACTTC	TRBV7-3	.	TRBJ2-7	.
CASSLRDYSGEQYF	TGTGCCAGCAGTTTAAGGGACTATTCCGGCGAGCAGTACTTC	TRBV27	TRBD2	TRBJ2-7	many
CASSVAALAGSSEQYF	TGTGCCAGCAGCGTAGCGGCACTAGCGGGATCCTCCGAGCAGTACTTC	TRBV9	TRBD2	TRBJ2-7	many
CSALNREMLYNEQFF	TGCAGTGCTTTAAACCGGGAGATGCTCTACAATGAGCAGTTCTTC	TRBV20-1	.	TRBJ2-1	few
CASNQGQYTEAFF	TGTGCCAGTAACCAGGGGCAGTACACTGAAGCTTTCTTT	TRBV19	.	TRBJ1-1	.
CASSESGGRETQYF	TGTGCCAGCAGTGAATCGGGGGGGCGAGAGACCCAGTACTTC	TRBV2	TRBD2	TRBJ2-5	few
CAMGTRGGGEQFF	TGTGCCATGGGTACTAGGGGCGGTGGTGAGCAGTTCTTC	TRBV2	.	TRBJ2-1	many
CASSKREAPYEQYF	TGTGCCAGCAGTAAGCGGGAGGCCCCCTACGAGCAGTACTTC	TRBV2	TRBD2	TRBJ2-7	.
CASSPSREGNEQFF	TGTGCCAGCTCACCATCCAGGGAGGGGAATGAGCAGTTCTTC	TRBV18	TRBD2	TRBJ2-1	.
CAWDNGDSYGYTF	TGTGCCTGGGATAACGGGGACAGCTATGGCTACACCTTC	TRBV30	TRBD1	TRBJ1-2	many
CASSQDWTGGHGYTF	TGTGCCAGCAGCCAAGATTGGACAGGGGGGCATGGCTACACCTTC	TRBV14	TRBD1	TRBJ1-2	many
CASTGRETQYF	TGTGCCAGCACGGGCAGAGAGACCCAGTACTTC	TRBV6-1	.	TRBJ2-5	many
CASNGTPLAYEQYF	TGTGCCAGTAACGGGACTCCCCTTGCCTACGAGCAGTACTTC	TRBV28	.	TRBJ2-7	few
CAWSEGAGGARPQHF	TGTGCCTGGAGTGAGGGGGCAGGGGGGGCCCGGCCCCAGCATTTT	TRBV30	TRBD1	TRBJ1-5	few
CASSLPGLGYTF	TGTGCCAGCAGTTTACCAGGGTTGGGCTACACCTTC	TRBV28	.	TRBJ1-2	many